This TCR beta chain was sequenced during a study of T cell responses to AZD1222 COVID-19 vaccine. Findings and limits, study-wide: Among those given AZD1222, only five to seven were seropositive at baseline.

The method was immunoSEQ multiplex PCR; TCRdb's version includes in-frame clones alone and lacks a portion of them. The sample has some 200,000 clones, approximately 91% seen once. Note on this clone: Its antigen is unidentified.

The starting material was peripheral blood, obtained on day 0 of AZD1222 vaccination. The TCR sequence derives from an adult in good health.

This CDR3 reads CASSATGTGSPLHF. In DNA form, the CDR3 reads TGTGCCAGCAGCGCTACCGGGACAGGATCACCCCTCCACTTT. The genes are TRBV9 and TRBJ1-6, with TRBD1 matching over 8 bases. The CDR3 length is 14 residues. V lost 3 bases, J lost 10 bases, and 6 bases stayed unmatched. Germline CDR1 is SGDLS and CDR2 is YYNGEE. The entire variable domain, with the rest obtained from reference TRBV9 and TRBJ1-6, is as follows: DSGVTQTPKHLITATGQRVTLRCSPRSGDLSVYWYQQSLDQGLQFLIQYYNGEERAKGNILERFSAQQFPDLHSELNLSSLELGDSALYFCASSATGTGSPLHFGNGTRLTVT.